This T cell receptor beta chain was recovered during a study of blood T cell repertoires in COVID-19. The wider study: Donors in the United States, Italy and Spain gave samples during acute or convalescent COVID-19. From T cells, B-cell-depleted T cells, or PBMCs came the material, which was cDNA or gDNA.

Cohorts were determined from participant-reported clinical history. Per the authors' pipeline: Counts of nucleated cells, estimated from reference gene primer amplification, were obtained. Clones were read by immunoSEQ multiplex PCR, and TCRdb kept only the in-frame ones, dropping some. V and J calls and clone size are copied from that table; D and trimming were computed from the DNA. The sample records roughly 200,000 clones, 75% to 90% being singletons. The receptor's source is a woman aged 35 to 49 with acute COVID-19. The sequencing sample was made of PBMCs or T cells enriched from blood (not recorded which).

DNA for the CDR3: TGTGCCAGTAGTGGATACCGGGACAGGGGAAAGGGCGGGGAGCTGTTTTTT. This sequence encodes CASSGYRDRGKGGELFF. The chain is built from TRBV19 and TRBJ2-2; 10 bases fit TRBD1. Germline loops: CDR1 LNHDA, CDR2 SQIVND (reference sequence). With 5 bases clipped from V and 7 bases from J, the junction kept 13 bases outside the gene matches. This CDR3 has 17 amino acids.